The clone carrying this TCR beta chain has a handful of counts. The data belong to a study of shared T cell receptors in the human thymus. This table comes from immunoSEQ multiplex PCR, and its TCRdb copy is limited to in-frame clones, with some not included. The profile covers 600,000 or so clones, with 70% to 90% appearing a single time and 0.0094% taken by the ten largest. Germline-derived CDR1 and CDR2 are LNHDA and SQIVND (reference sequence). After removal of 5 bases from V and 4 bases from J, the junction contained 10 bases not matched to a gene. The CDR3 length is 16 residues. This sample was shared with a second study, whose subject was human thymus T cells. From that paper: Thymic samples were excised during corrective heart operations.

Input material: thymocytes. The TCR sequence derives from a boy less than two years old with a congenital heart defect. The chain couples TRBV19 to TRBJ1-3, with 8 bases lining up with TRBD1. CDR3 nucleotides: TGTGCCAGTAGTCCCCCCTCGGGGGACAGGGGAAACACCATATATTTT. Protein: CASSPPSGDRGNTIYF.